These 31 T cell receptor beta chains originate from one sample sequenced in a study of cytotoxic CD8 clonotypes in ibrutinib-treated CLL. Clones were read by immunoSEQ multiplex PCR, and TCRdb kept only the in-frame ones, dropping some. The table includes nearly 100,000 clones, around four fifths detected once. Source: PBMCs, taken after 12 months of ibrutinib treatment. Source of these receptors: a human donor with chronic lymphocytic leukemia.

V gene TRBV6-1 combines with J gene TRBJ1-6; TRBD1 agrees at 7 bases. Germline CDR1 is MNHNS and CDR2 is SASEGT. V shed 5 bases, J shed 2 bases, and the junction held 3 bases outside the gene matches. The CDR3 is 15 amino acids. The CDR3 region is CASSFGTAYNSPLHF. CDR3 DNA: TGTGCCAGCAGTTTTGGGACAGCCTATAATTCACCCCTCCACTTT.

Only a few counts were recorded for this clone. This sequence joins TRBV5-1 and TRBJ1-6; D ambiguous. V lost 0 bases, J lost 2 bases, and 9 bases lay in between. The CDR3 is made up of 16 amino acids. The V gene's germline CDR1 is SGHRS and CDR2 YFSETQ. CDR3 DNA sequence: TGCGCCAGCAGCTTGGGAGGAGCCGCCTATAATTCACCCCTCCACTTT. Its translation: CASSLGGAAYNSPLHF.

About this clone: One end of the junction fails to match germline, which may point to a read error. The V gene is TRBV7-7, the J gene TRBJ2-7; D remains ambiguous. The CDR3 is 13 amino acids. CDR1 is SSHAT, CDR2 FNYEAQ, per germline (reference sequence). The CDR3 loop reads CASSISSVDEQYF. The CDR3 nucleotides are TGTGCTAGCAGCATCTCATCGGTGGACGAGCAGTACTTC. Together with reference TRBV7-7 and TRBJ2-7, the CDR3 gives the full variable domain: GAGVSQSPRYKVTKRGQDVTLRCDPISSHATLYWYQQALGQGPEFLTYFNYEAQPDKSGLPSDRFSAERPEGSISTLTIQRTEQRDSAMYRCASSISSVDEQYFGPGTRLTVT.

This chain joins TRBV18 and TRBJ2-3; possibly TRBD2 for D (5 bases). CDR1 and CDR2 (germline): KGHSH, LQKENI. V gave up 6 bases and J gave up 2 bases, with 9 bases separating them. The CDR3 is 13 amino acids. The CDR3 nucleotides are TGTGCCAGCTCCCTCGGGGACACAGATACGCAGTATTTT. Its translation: CASSLGDTDTQYF.

The CDR3 DNA follows: TGTGCCAGCAGCTTGCCTAGCTCCTACGAGCAGTACTTC. It yields the protein CASSLPSSYEQYF. V is TRBV7-3 and J is TRBJ2-7; no definite D call. Germline-derived CDR1 and CDR2 are SGHTA and FQGTGA. The germline V and J ends were trimmed by 3 bases and 0 bases, with 6 bases remaining between them. CDR3 length equals 13 residues.

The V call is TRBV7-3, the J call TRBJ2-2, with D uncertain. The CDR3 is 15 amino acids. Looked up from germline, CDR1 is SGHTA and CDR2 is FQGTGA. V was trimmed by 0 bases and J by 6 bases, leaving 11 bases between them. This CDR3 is CASSLTTTRPGELFF. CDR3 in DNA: TGTGCCAGCAGCTTAACGACGACTCGTCCCGGGGAGCTGTTTTTT.

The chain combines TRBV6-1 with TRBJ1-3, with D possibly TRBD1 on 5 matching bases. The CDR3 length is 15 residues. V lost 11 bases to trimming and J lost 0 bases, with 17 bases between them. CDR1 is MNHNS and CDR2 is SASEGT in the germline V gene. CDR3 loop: CAGADSIISGNTIYF. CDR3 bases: TGTGCCGGCGCTGACAGTATAATCTCTGGAAACACCATATATTTT.

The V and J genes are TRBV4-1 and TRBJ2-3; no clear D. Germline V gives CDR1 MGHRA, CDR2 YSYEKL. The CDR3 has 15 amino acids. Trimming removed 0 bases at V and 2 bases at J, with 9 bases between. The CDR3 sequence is CASSQDGQATDTQYF. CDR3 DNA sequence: TGCGCCAGCAGCCAAGATGGGCAGGCCACAGATACGCAGTATTTT.

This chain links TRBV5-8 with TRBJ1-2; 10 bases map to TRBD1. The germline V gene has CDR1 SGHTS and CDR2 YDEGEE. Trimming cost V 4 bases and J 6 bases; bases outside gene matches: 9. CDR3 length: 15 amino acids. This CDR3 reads CASSPSRQGANGYTF. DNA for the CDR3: TGTGCCAGCAGCCCCAGTCGACAGGGGGCTAATGGCTACACCTTC.

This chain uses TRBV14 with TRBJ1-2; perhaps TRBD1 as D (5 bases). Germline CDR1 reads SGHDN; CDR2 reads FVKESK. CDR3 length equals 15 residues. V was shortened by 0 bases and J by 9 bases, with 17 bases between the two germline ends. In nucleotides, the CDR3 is TGTGCCAGCAGCCAAGATGCGGCAGGGTATACGAGCTACACCTTC. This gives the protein CASSQDAAGYTSYTF.

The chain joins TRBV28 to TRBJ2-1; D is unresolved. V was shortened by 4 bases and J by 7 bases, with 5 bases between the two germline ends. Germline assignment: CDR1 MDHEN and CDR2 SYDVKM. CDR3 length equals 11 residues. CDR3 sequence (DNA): TGTGCCAGCAGTTCTAGGAATGAGCAGTTCTTC. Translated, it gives CASSSRNEQFF. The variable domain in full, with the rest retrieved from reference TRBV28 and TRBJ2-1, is DVKVTQSSRYLVKRTGEKVFLECVQDMDHENMFWYRQDPGLGLRLIYFSYDVKMKEKGDIPEGYSVSREKKERFSLILESASTNQTSMYLCASSSRNEQFFGPGTRLTVL.

CDR3 protein: CASRTSGGFGLIKQYF. In DNA form, the CDR3 reads TGTGCCAGCAGGACTAGCGGGGGGTTCGGGCTTATAAAGCAGTACTTC. J is TRBJ2-7 and V is TRBV7-2, with TRBD2 identical over 13 bases. Germline V CDR1 and CDR2: SGHTA, FQGNSA. V dropped 6 bases and J dropped 8; count of bases not matched to a gene: 13. The CDR3 sequence is 16 residues long.

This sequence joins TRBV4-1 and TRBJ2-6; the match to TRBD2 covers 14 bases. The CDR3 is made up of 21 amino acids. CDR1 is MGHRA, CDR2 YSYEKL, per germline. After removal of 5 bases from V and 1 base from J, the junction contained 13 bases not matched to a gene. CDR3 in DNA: TGCGCCAGCAGCTCCAGACTAGCGGGGGGGCCCCCGACGTCTGGGGCCAACGTCCTGACTTTC. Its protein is CASSSRLAGGPPTSGANVLTF.

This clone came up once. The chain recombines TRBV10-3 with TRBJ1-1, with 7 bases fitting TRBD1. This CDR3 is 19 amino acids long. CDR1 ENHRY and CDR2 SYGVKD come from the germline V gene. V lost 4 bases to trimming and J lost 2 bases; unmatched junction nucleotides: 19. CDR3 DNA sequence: TGTGCCATCAGTGGCCCCCATTCAGGGGGGGTGGTCGGAAACACTGAAGCTTTCTTT. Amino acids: CAISGPHSGGVVGNTEAFF.

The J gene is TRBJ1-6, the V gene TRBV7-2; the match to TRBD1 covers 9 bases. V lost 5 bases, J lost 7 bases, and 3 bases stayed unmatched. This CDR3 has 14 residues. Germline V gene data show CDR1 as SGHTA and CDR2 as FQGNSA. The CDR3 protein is CASSRDRENSPLHF. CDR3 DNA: TGTGCCAGCAGCCGGGACAGGGAGAATTCACCCCTCCACTTT.

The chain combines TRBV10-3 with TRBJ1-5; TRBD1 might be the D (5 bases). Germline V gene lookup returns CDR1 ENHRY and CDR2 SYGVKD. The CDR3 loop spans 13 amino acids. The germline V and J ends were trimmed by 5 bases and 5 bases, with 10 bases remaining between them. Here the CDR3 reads CAISSREDQPQHF. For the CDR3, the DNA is TGTGCCATCAGTTCCAGGGAGGATCAGCCCCAGCATTTT.

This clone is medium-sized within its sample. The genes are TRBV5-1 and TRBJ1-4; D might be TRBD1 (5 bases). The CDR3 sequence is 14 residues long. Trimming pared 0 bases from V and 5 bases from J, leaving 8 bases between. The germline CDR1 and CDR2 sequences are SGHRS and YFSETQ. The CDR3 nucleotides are TGCGCCAGCAGCTTGGGGGCAGGGAATGAAAAACTGTTTTTT. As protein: CASSLGAGNEKLFF.

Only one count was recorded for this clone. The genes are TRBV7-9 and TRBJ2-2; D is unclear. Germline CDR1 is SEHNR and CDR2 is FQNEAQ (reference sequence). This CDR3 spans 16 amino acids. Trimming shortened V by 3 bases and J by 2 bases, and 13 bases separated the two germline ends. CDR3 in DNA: TGTGCCAGCAGCTTTAGATTGTCAAAAAACACCGGGGAGCTGTTTTTT. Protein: CASSFRLSKNTGELFF. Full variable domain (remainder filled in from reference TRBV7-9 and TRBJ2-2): DTGVSQNPRHKITKRGQNVTFRCDPISEHNRLYWYRQTLGQGPEFLTYFQNEAQLEKSRLLSDRFSAERPKGSFSTLEIQRTEQGDSAMYLCASSFRLSKNTGELFFGEGSRLTVL.

For the CDR3, the DNA is TGTGCCGCCCGAGGGTCGGCGGGGGGCTCCTACGAGCAGTACTTC. Amino acids: CAARGSAGGSYEQYF. The J gene is TRBJ2-7, the V gene TRBV27, with TRBD2 matching 8 bases. The CDR3 totals 15 residues. The trim removed 11 bases at V and 0 bases at J, leaving 12 bases unmatched. Germline-derived CDR1 and CDR2 are MNHEY and SMNVEV (reference sequence).

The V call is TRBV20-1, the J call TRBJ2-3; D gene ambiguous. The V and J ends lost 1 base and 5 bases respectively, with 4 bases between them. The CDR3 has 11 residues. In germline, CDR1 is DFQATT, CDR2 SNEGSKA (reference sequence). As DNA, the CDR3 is TGCAGTGCTAGAGCGGGAGATACGCAGTATTTT. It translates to CSARAGDTQYF.

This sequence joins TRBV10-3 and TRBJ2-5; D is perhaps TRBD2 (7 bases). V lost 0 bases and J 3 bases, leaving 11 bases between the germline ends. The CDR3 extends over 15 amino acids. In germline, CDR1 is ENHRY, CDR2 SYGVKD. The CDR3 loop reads CAISESGGGKETQYF. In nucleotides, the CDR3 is TGTGCCATCAGTGAGTCAGGGGGGGGAAAAGAGACCCAGTACTTC.

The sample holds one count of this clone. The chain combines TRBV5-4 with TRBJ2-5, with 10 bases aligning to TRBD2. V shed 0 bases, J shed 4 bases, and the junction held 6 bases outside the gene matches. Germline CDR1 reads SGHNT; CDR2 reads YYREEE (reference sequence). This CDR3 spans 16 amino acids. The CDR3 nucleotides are TGTGCCAGCAGCTTGGCCGGACTAGCGGTTGTAGAGACCCAGTACTTC. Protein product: CASSLAGLAVVETQYF.

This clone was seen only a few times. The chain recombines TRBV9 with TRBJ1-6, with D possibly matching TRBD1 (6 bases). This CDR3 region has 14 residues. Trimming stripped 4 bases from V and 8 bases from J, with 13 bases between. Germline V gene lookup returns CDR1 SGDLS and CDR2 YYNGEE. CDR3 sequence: CASSPRQGHSPLHF. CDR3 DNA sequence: TGTGCCAGCAGCCCTCGCCAGGGGCATTCACCCCTCCACTTT.

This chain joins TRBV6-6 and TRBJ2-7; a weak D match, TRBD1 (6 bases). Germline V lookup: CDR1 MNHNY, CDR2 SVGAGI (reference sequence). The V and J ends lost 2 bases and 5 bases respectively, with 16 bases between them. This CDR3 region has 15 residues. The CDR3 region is CASSYPPKGEDEQYF. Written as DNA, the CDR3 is TGTGCCAGCAGTTACCCGCCGAAGGGGGAAGACGAGCAGTACTTC.

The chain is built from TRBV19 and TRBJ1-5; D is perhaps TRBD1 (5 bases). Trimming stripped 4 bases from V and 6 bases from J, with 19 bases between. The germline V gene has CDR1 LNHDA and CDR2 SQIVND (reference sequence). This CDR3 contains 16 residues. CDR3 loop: CASSNWDSRGRQPQHF. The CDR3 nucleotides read TGTGCCAGTAGTAACTGGGACTCAAGGGGACGTCAGCCCCAGCATTTT.

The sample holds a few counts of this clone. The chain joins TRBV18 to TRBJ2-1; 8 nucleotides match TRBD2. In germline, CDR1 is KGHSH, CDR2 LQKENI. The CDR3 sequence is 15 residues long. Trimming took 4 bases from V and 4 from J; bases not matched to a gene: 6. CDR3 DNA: TGTGCCAGCTCACTACGAGTAGCGGGGTACAATGAGCAGTTCTTC. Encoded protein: CASSLRVAGYNEQFF.

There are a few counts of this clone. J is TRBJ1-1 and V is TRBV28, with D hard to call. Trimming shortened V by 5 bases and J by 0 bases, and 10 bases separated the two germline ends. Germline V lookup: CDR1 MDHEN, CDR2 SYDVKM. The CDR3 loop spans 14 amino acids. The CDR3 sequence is CASSRRFMNTEAFF. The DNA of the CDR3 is TGTGCCAGCAGTCGCAGGTTCATGAACACTGAAGCTTTCTTT.

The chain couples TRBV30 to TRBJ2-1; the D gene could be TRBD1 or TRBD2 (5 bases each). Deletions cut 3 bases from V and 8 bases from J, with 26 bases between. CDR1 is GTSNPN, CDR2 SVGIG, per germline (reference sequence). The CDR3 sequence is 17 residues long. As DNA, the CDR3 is TGTGCCTGGAGCGGGAAGACGGGGCTGCTGCACATCGATGAGCAGTTCTTC. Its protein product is CAWSGKTGLLHIDEQFF.

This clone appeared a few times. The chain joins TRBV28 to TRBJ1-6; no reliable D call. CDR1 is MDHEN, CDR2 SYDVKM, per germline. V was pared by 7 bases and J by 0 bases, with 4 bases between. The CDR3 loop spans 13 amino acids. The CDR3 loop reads CASTRSYNSPLHF. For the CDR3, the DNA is TGTGCCAGCACCCGCTCCTATAATTCACCCCTCCACTTT.

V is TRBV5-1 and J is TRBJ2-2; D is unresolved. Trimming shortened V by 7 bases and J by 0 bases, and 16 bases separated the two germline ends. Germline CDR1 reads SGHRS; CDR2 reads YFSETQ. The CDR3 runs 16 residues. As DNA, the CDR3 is TGCGCCAGCGCCCTGTCGGCAGGCCCGAACACCGGGGAGCTGTTTTTT. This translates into CASALSAGPNTGELFF.

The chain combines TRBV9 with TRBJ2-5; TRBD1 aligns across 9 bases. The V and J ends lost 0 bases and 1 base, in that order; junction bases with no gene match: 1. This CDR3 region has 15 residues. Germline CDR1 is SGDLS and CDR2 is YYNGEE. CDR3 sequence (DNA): TGTGCCAGCAGCGTAGGGGACAGGGCCCAAGAGACCCAGTACTTC. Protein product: CASSVGDRAQETQYF.